The 4 T cell receptor beta chains given below trace back to one sample, sequenced in a study of early T cells in non-severe SARS-CoV-2 infection. TCRdb recomputed calls from the 5' RACE reads with MiXCR, one row per CDR3 protein. The data contain tens of thousands of distinct CDR3 sequences, roughly 9.4% of them singletons. The source was whole blood, collected at baseline. These receptors all stem from an adult who was a healthcare worker with PCR-confirmed SARS-CoV-2 infection or an uninfected control (not recorded which).

This clonotype was detected ten times or more. The V and J genes are TRBV10-3 and TRBJ2-5; 9 nucleotides match TRBD1. The trim removed 8 bases at V and 5 bases at J, leaving 9 bases unmatched. The CDR3 spans 14 residues. Germline assignment: CDR1 ENHRY and CDR2 SYGVKD. This chain's CDR3 is CAIGDGQGRETQYF. The CDR3 DNA reads as TGTGCCATCGGGGACGGACAGGGGCGGGAGACCCAGTACTTC.

The genes are TRBV9 and TRBJ2-3; D gene unclear. The CDR3 length is 14 residues. V was trimmed by 2 bases and J by 4 bases, leaving 11 bases between them. The germline CDR1 and CDR2 sequences are SGDLS and YYNGEE. The CDR3 DNA is TGTGCCAGCAGCGTTGGCCCCGCCCCAGATACGCAGTATTTT. This sequence encodes CASSVGPAPDTQYF. The variable domain in full, with the rest retrieved from reference TRBV9 and TRBJ2-3, is DSGVTQTPKHLITATGQRVTLRCSPRSGDLSVYWYQQSLDQGLQFLIQYYNGEERAKGNILERFSAQQFPDLHSELNLSSLELGDSALYFCASSVGPAPDTQYFGPGTRLTVL.

This chain uses TRBV20-1 with TRBJ1-4; D is ambiguous. This CDR3 comprises 13 residues. Germline-derived CDR1 and CDR2 are DFQATT and SNEGSKA (reference sequence). Trimming removed 0 bases from V and 8 bases from J, with 10 bases in between. CDR3 DNA: TGCAGTGCTAGAGATAGTCTAAGGGAAAAACTGTTTTTT. Translated: CSARDSLREKLFF.

In DNA form, the CDR3 reads TGTGCCAGCTCCCCGCCCGGACAGGCCAACACCGGGGAGCTGTTTTTT. Translating it yields CASSPPGQANTGELFF. The chain carries TRBV18 and TRBJ2-2; 7 nucleotides align to TRBD1. CDR3 length: 16 residues. Germline V gives CDR1 KGHSH, CDR2 LQKENI. Trimming took 6 bases from V and 2 from J; bases not matched to a gene: 9. Looking up the rest from reference TRBV18 and TRBJ2-2 gives the full variable domain: NAGVMQNPRHLVRRRGQEARLRCSPMKGHSHVYWYRQLPEEGLKFMVYLQKENIIDESGMPKERFSAEFPKEGPSILRIQQVVRGDSAAYFCASSPPGQANTGELFFGEGSRLTVL.